This is a list of T cell receptor beta chains from one sample in a study of cytomegalovirus exposure and HLA in healthy donors. Data came from immunoSEQ multiplex PCR; TCRdb stores just in-frame clones and leaves some out. The sample holds roughly 150,000 clones, roughly three quarters seen once. The sequenced material came from PBMCs. The receptors shown here come from a woman in her 30s in good health and CMV-seronegative. Each CDR3 is given with its conserved first and last residue. The order of the fields is V gene, D gene, J gene, clone size, CDR3 protein, CDR3 DNA. D genes are given only for firm matches. Size is stated for part of the rows, as once, few or many counts, or as a class when the clone is expanded.

TRBV7-9	.	TRBJ1-5	.	CASSFTDQPQHF	TGTGCCAGCAGCTTTACGGATCAGCCCCAGCATTTT
TRBV11-2	.	TRBJ2-1	.	CAQTAGMDYNEQFF	TGTGCCCAAACCGCCGGGATGGATTACAATGAGCAGTTCTTC
TRBV19	.	TRBJ2-1	once	CASSDSFSEQFF	TGTGCCAGTAGTGACAGTTTCTCTGAGCAGTTCTTC
TRBV5-1	.	TRBJ2-5	.	CASSGGDQETQYF	TGCGCCAGCAGCGGCGGGGACCAAGAGACCCAGTACTTC
TRBV6-1	TRBD1	TRBJ1-6	few	CASSTGEENSPLHF	TGTGCCAGCAGTACAGGGGAGGAAAATTCACCCCTCCACTTT
TRBV10-3	TRBD2	TRBJ2-5	.	CAISRMRLAGAPGETQYF	TGTGCCATCAGTCGAATGAGACTAGCGGGGGCTCCAGGGGAGACCCAGTACTTC
TRBV18	TRBD1	TRBJ1-2	.	CASSRRDRVNTYGYTF	TGTGCCAGCTCACGACGGGACAGGGTAAATACCTATGGCTACACCTTC
TRBV19	.	TRBJ1-2	.	CASSATTGYGYTF	TGTGCCAGTAGTGCCACTACAGGGTATGGCTACACCTTC
TRBV6-1	.	TRBJ2-2	.	CASSLSNTGELFF	TGTGCCAGCAGCCTCTCTAACACCGGGGAGCTGTTTTTT
TRBV2	TRBD2	TRBJ2-3	few	CASYRTSPTDTQYF	TGTGCCAGTTACCGGACTAGCCCAACGGATACGCAGTATTTT
TRBV29-1	.	TRBJ2-1	.	CSGAYNEQFF	TGCAGCGGGGCTTACAATGAGCAGTTCTTC
TRBV5-1	.	TRBJ2-1	.	CANSLVPQGNEQFF	TGCGCCAACAGCTTGGTGCCCCAGGGGAATGAGCAGTTCTTC
TRBV28	TRBD1	TRBJ1-2	few	CASSPTGTGHYGYTF	TGTGCCAGCAGTCCTACAGGGACAGGGCACTATGGCTACACCTTC
TRBV6-1	.	TRBJ1-5	.	CASSERPNGNQPQHF	TGTGCCAGCAGTGAGAGGCCGAATGGCAATCAGCCCCAGCATTTT
TRBV19	.	TRBJ2-3	.	CASSTRRRTDTQYF	TGTGCCAGTAGTACCCGTCGGAGAACAGATACGCAGTATTTT
TRBV6-1	TRBD1	TRBJ1-4	.	CASSEVGQGVIGADEKLFF	TGTGCCAGCAGTGAAGTAGGACAGGGGGTCATCGGGGCGGATGAAAAACTGTTTTTT
TRBV7-9	TRBD1	TRBJ1-2	.	CASSSDRAVFGGYTF	TGTGCCAGCAGCTCCGACAGGGCGGTTTTCGGGGGCTACACCTTC
TRBV9	.	TRBJ2-3	.	CASSQGPTDTQYF	TGTGCCAGCAGCCAGGGTCCCACAGATACGCAGTATTTT
TRBV27	.	TRBJ2-2	few	CASREAWNTGELFF	TGTGCCAGCCGGGAAGCGTGGAACACCGGGGAGCTGTTTTTT
TRBV4-2	TRBD1	TRBJ1-5	.	CASSRTGAPEEPQHF	TGTGCCAGCAGCCGGACAGGGGCGCCGGAGGAGCCCCAGCATTTT
TRBV6-5	.	TRBJ2-3	.	CASSPQGGSTDTQYF	TGTGCCAGCAGTCCACAGGGAGGGAGTACAGATACGCAGTATTTT
TRBV28	TRBD2	TRBJ2-7	.	CASTRLAGGPQQYF	TGTGCCAGCACCCGACTAGCGGGAGGGCCGCAGCAGTACTTC
TRBV29-1	.	TRBJ2-5	.	CTHGEKETQYF	TGCACCCATGGGGAGAAAGAGACCCAGTACTTC
TRBV5-1	.	TRBJ2-3	.	CASSLAPSVGTDTQYF	TGCGCCAGCAGCTTGGCGCCTAGCGTTGGCACAGATACGCAGTATTTT
TRBV5-1	TRBD2	TRBJ2-1	.	CASSPNSGKGGNEQFF	TGCGCCAGCAGCCCTAATAGCGGGAAAGGCGGTAATGAGCAGTTCTTC
TRBV28	.	TRBJ1-5	once	CASSFVSDQPQHF	TGTGCCAGCAGTTTCGTAAGCGATCAGCCCCAGCATTTT
TRBV5-4	TRBD1	TRBJ1-1	few	CASSLPGQVDTEAFF	TGTGCCAGCAGCCTGCCGGGACAGGTGGACACTGAAGCTTTCTTT
TRBV7-9	TRBD2	TRBJ2-7	once	CASSLGGWGDGEQYF	TGTGCCAGCAGCTTGGGGGGGTGGGGTGATGGGGAGCAGTACTTC
TRBV18	TRBD2	TRBJ2-5	.	CASSALAGGETQYF	TGTGCCAGCTCAGCACTAGCGGGGGGAGAGACCCAGTACTTC
TRBV30	.	TRBJ1-3	.	CAWTAGNTIYF	TGTGCCTGGACAGCGGGAAACACCATATATTTT
TRBV6-1	TRBD2	TRBJ2-3	.	CASSESTSGRPDTQYF	TGTGCCAGCAGTGAGTCGACTAGCGGGAGGCCAGATACGCAGTATTTT
TRBV2	.	TRBJ1-3	.	CASALSGSAGNTIYF	TGTGCCAGCGCACTCTCCGGGAGTGCTGGAAACACCATATATTTT
TRBV5-1	.	TRBJ2-3	few	CASSPRFQNPTDTQYF	TGCGCCAGCAGCCCCCGTTTCCAGAACCCCACAGATACGCAGTATTTT
TRBV6-6	TRBD2	TRBJ2-5	.	CASNLRSGGAQETQYF	TGTGCCAGCAACCTAAGGAGCGGGGGGGCCCAAGAGACCCAGTACTTC
TRBV2	TRBD1	TRBJ2-7	.	CASSEATGGSYEQYF	TGTGCCAGCAGTGAAGCTACAGGGGGCTCCTACGAGCAGTACTTC